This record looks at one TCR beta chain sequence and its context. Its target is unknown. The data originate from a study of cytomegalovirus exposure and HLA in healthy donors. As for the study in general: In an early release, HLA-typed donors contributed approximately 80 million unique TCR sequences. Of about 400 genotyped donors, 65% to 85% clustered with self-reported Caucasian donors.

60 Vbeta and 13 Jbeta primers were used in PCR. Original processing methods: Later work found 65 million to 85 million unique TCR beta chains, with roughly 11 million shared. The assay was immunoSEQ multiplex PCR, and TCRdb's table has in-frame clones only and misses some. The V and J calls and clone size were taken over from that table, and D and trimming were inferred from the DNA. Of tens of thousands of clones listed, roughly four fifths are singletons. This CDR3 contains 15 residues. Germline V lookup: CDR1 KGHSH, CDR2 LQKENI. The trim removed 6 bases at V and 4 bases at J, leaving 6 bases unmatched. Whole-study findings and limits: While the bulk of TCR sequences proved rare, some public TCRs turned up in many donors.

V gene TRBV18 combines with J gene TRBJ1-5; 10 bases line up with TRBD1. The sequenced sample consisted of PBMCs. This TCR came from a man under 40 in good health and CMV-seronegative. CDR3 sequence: CASSDGTGDNQPQHF. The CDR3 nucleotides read TGTGCCAGCTCTGATGGGACAGGGGATAATCAGCCCCAGCATTTT.